This T cell receptor beta chain is from a study of T-cell reconstitution after alpha-beta-depleted transplantation in children (dated by TCRdb to the mid-2010s). Regarding the study in general: T-cell immune reconstitution after TCRalphabeta/CD19-depleted allogeneic hematopoietic cell transplantation in children was quantitatively tracked in the study by means of TCR repertoire profiling.

CDR1 and CDR2, per the germline V gene, are SGHRS and YFSETQ. Compared with germline, V lacks 4 bases and J lacks 0 bases; bases without a gene match: 5. The cysteine opens and the phenylalanine closes a CDR3 of 18 amino acids. CDR3 DNA only is kept here, 54 bases in frame from base 1. This clonotype showed up just a few times. Its antigen remains undetermined. No base quality information exists; no much larger clone differs at one position. Preparation of the library involved PCR. Sequencing was performed on an Illumina HiSeq 2500. Molecular barcoding was employed in the preparation of TCR libraries, with unique molecular identifiers being used to normalize TCRbeta repertoire quantification. The public reads were reanalyzed by TCRdb: fastp trimming at Q25, MiXCR alignment, in-frame beta chains only. Each CDR3 protein gets just one entry, which takes the most common genes and DNA from the rows behind it. For this sample there are some 290,000 distinct CDR3 sequences; around 9.6% appear just once. The ten largest account for about 9.5% of the sample.

The source material was PBMCs from the stem cell graft donor, sampled from the stem cell graft. The origin of this receptor is a human donor who donated a stem cell graft to a child with SCID. The rearrangement combines TRBV5-1 with TRBJ2-6; TRBD1 fits 12 bases in the junction. Here the CDR3 is given as CASSPGTGGYSGANVLTF. The DNA reads as follows: TGCGCCAGCAGCCCAGGGACAGGGGGCTACTCTGGGGCCAACGTCCTGACTTTC.